The 24 T cell receptor beta chains presented below share a single source sample, sequenced in a study of blood T cells in healthy people across ages. Alongside a J-beta primer mix, a sample-barcoded 5' primer served in a second PCR lasting about 7 to 12 cycles. One entry per CDR3 protein results from TCRdb running MiXCR on the 5' RACE reads. The sample records about 1,400,000 distinct CDR3 sequences, 42% being singletons. The sample consisted of blood. All receptors come from a woman between 18 and 29 years old in good health.

The chain joins TRBV3-1 to TRBJ2-1, with a weak D call TRBD2 (5 bases). With 4 bases removed from V and 6 bases from J, the gap between germline ends came to 16 bases. Germline CDR1 reads LGHDT; CDR2 reads YNNKEL (reference sequence). This CDR3 contains 15 residues. CDR3: CASSPTRTGSNEQFF. CDR3 nucleotide sequence: TGTGCCAGCAGCCCGACCCGGACTGGTTCCAATGAGCAGTTCTTC.

The V call is TRBV3-1, the J call TRBJ2-3, with TRBD2 matching 9 bases. This CDR3 is built from 16 residues. Trimming at V came to 0 bases and at J to 3 bases, leaving 4 bases not matched to a gene. CDR1 LGHDT and CDR2 YNNKEL come from the germline V gene (reference sequence). The CDR3, as DNA: TGTGCCAGCAGCCAAGATACCAGCGGGAGGACAGATACGCAGTATTTT. It encodes CASSQDTSGRTDTQYF.

The genes are TRBV2 and TRBJ2-1, with D perhaps TRBD2 (6 bases). In germline, CDR1 is SNHLY, CDR2 FYNNEI. The CDR3 spans 16 residues. Trimming left V 0 bases short and J 4 bases short, with 13 bases between. This chain's CDR3 is CASSEAVGGGYNEQFF. The DNA for the CDR3 is TGTGCCAGCAGTGAAGCGGTGGGAGGCGGATACAATGAGCAGTTCTTC.

Written as DNA, the CDR3 is TGTGCCAGCATTCTTGGCGAAGATGAGCAGTTCTTC. Translated: CASILGEDEQFF. The V and J genes are TRBV2 and TRBJ2-1; D unresolved. This CDR3 has 12 amino acids. Per germline, CDR1 SNHLY and CDR2 FYNNEI. The V end was cut by 7 bases, the J end by 8 bases, with 12 bases between.

This chain joins TRBV7-9 and TRBJ2-1, with 9 bases that match TRBD2. The CDR3 covers 18 residues. Germline V gene lookup returns CDR1 SEHNR and CDR2 FQNEAQ (reference sequence). V trimming: 5 bases; J trimming: 3 bases; junction bases outside the gene matches: 14. The CDR3 is CASSPSFPAGGDYNEQFF. CDR3 DNA sequence: TGTGCCAGCAGCCCCTCGTTTCCAGCGGGAGGAGACTACAATGAGCAGTTCTTC.

The rearrangement uses TRBV7-7 and TRBJ2-5; 14 nucleotides match TRBD2. This CDR3 has 16 amino acids. Germline CDR1 and CDR2: SSHAT and FNYEAQ (reference sequence). V was pared by 3 bases and J by 4 bases, with 4 bases of the junction left unmatched. In nucleotides, the CDR3 is TGTGCCAGCAGCTTGGGACTAGCGGGAGCTGGAGAGACCCAGTACTTC. It yields the protein CASSLGLAGAGETQYF.

The J gene is TRBJ1-2, the V gene TRBV24-1; 8 nucleotides line up with TRBD1. V was clipped by 2 bases and J by 4 bases; unmatched bases: 2. Germline V lookup: CDR1 KGHDR, CDR2 SFDVKD. The CDR3 totals 14 residues. The CDR3 here is CATSDSTGVYGYTF. For the CDR3, the DNA is TGTGCCACCAGTGATTCGACAGGGGTCTATGGCTACACCTTC.

This clonotype was detected a few times. The junction differs from germline at one of its ends, possibly a read error. The chain combines TRBV7-2 with TRBJ1-2; 8 bases are a match to TRBD1. This CDR3 has 15 amino acids. Germline V gene data show CDR1 as SGHTA and CDR2 as FQGNSA. Here the CDR3 reads CASSPAPGQVYGSTF. The DNA of the CDR3 is TGTGCCAGCAGCCCAGCCCCGGGACAGGTCTATGGCTCCACCTTC.

The chain carries TRBV6-1 and TRBJ1-5; D unclear. The CDR3 length is 12 residues. Trimming cost V 6 bases and J 6 bases, with 9 bases left between them. Germline V gene data show CDR1 as MNHNS and CDR2 as SASEGT. CDR3 DNA sequence: TGTGCCAGCAGGGTAAACCCTCAGCCCCAGCATTTT. Residues: CASRVNPQPQHF.

Only a few counts were recorded for this clonotype. The chain couples TRBV4-1 to TRBJ1-1; no reliable D call. Trimming removed 0 bases from V and 8 bases from J, with 4 bases in between. The germline V gene encodes CDR1 MGHRA and CDR2 YSYEKL. CDR3 length equals 11 residues. CDR3 bases: TGCGCCAGCAGCCAAGAGTCGGAAGCTTTCTTT. This sequence encodes CASSQESEAFF.

Only one count was recorded for this clonotype. V gene TRBV4-1 combines with J gene TRBJ2-5; D possibly uses TRBD1 or TRBD2 (5 bases each). The CDR3 runs 15 residues. Germline V lookup: CDR1 MGHRA, CDR2 YSYEKL. Between the trimmed V and J ends, which lost 1 base and 5 bases, there was a span of 14 bases. CDR3 sequence: CASSQVTAWGETQYF. The CDR3 region has the DNA TGCGCCAGCAGCCAAGTAACTGCCTGGGGGGAGACCCAGTACTTC.

This clonotype occurred many times. The chain carries TRBV12-3 or TRBV12-4 and TRBJ2-3; 9 bases agree with TRBD2. The CDR3 runs 17 residues. The V segment lost 5 bases and the J segment 5 bases; nucleotides outside the gene matches: 14. DNA of the CDR3: TGTGCCAGCAGTCCCCGGGCTAGCGGGACTTCGCGAGATACGCAGTATTTT. Translated: CASSPRASGTSRDTQYF.

This clonotype has just a few counts. The V gene is TRBV7-6, the J gene TRBJ2-1; maybe TRBD1 (5 bases). The V and J ends lost 5 bases and 0 bases respectively, with 20 bases between them. This CDR3 is built from 18 residues. The germline V gene encodes CDR1 SGHVS and CDR2 FNYEAQ. The chain's CDR3 is CASSPIGVASSSYNEQFF. CDR3 bases: TGTGCCAGCAGCCCCATAGGGGTGGCGTCGAGCTCCTACAATGAGCAGTTCTTC.

This sequence joins TRBV29-1 and TRBJ1-1; D remains ambiguous. V lost 8 bases and J lost 6, with 16 bases in between. The CDR3 totals 12 residues. Germline V lookup: CDR1 SQVTM, CDR2 ANQGSEA. The DNA for the CDR3 is TGCAGCTACGAGGACCCCGGATCTGAAGCTTTCTTT. It yields the protein CSYEDPGSEAFF.

The chain is built from TRBV7-6 and TRBJ2-1; 8 bases fit TRBD2. Germline-derived CDR1 and CDR2 are SGHVS and FNYEAQ. Trimming at V came to 2 bases and at J to 10 bases, leaving 10 bases not matched to a gene. CDR3 length: 15 residues. Here the CDR3 DNA reads TGTGCCAGCAGCTTACTAGCGGGCCCCCAAGAGGAGCAGTTCTTC. Protein sequence: CASSLLAGPQEEQFF.

The chain is built from TRBV6-2 or TRBV6-3 and TRBJ2-5; TRBD2 aligns across 7 bases. V shed 5 bases and J 0 bases; nucleotides not matched to a gene: 6. This CDR3 has 15 amino acids. Germline loops: CDR1 MNHEY, CDR2 SVGEGT. CDR3 amino acids: CASSAGTTYQETQYF. DNA of the CDR3: TGTGCCAGCAGTGCCGGGACTACCTACCAAGAGACCCAGTACTTC.

This clonotype was detected a few times. The chain combines TRBV6-6 with TRBJ1-1, with D possibly matching TRBD1 (6 bases). CDR3 length: 14 residues. V was shortened by 2 bases and J by 0 bases, with 7 bases between the two germline ends. Per the germline V gene, CDR1 is MNHNY and CDR2 is SVGAGI (reference sequence). The CDR3 bases are TGTGCCAGCAGTTACGACAGGTTGAACACTGAAGCTTTCTTT. Its protein is CASSYDRLNTEAFF.

In DNA form, the CDR3 reads TGTGCCAGCAGTTACTCGGCAGCAGGGTACAATGAGCAGTTCTTC. Translated: CASSYSAAGYNEQFF. The gene calls are TRBV6-5 and TRBJ2-1, with D possibly being TRBD1 (5 bases). With 0 bases removed from V and 4 bases from J, the gap between germline ends came to 10 bases. The CDR3 has 15 residues. Germline CDR1 is MNHEY and CDR2 is SVGAGI.

The chain links TRBV2 to TRBJ2-1; D possibly corresponds to TRBD2 (5 bases). The germline V gene has CDR1 SNHLY and CDR2 FYNNEI. The V end was cut by 7 bases, the J end by 4 bases, with 11 bases between. The CDR3 is made up of 13 amino acids. This CDR3 is CASKIGLYNEQFF. CDR3 DNA: TGTGCCAGCAAAATTGGACTGTACAATGAGCAGTTCTTC.

This clonotype was observed a handful of times. The chain uses TRBV5-1 and TRBJ2-3, with 8 bases identical to TRBD2. The germline V gene encodes CDR1 SGHRS and CDR2 YFSETQ. CDR3 length: 14 amino acids. The trim removed 8 bases at V and 3 bases at J, leaving 8 bases unmatched. In nucleotides, the CDR3 is TGCGCCAGTAAGGCGGGGGGTTTTACAGATACGCAGTATTTT. Its translation: CASKAGGFTDTQYF.

The genes are TRBV9 and TRBJ2-5, with 8 bases aligning to TRBD2. The CDR3 has 18 residues. Trimming removed 0 bases from V and 4 bases from J; junction bases left unmatched: 14. Germline loops: CDR1 SGDLS, CDR2 YYNGEE. CDR3 sequence: CASSVGGLSSGALETQYF. CDR3 in DNA: TGTGCCAGCAGCGTAGGAGGTTTGAGTAGCGGGGCCCTAGAGACCCAGTACTTC. Drawing the rest from reference TRBV9 and TRBJ2-5, the complete variable domain is DSGVTQTPKHLITATGQRVTLRCSPRSGDLSVYWYQQSLDQGLQFLIQYYNGEERAKGNILERFSAQQFPDLHSELNLSSLELGDSALYFCASSVGGLSSGALETQYFGPGTRLLVL.

In this sample, this clonotype turned up a few times. V is TRBV20-1 and J is TRBJ2-1; TRBD2 matches 12 bases. Germline assignment: CDR1 DFQATT and CDR2 SNEGSKA (reference sequence). The CDR3 sequence is 15 residues long. V lost 7 bases, J lost 1 base, and 5 bases stayed unmatched. As DNA, the CDR3 is TGCAGTGTTAGGACTAGCGGGACTTCCTACAATGAGCAGTTCTTC. It translates to CSVRTSGTSYNEQFF.

This clonotype came up a few times. This chain joins TRBV6-5 and TRBJ2-7; TRBD2 matches at 11 bases. The CDR3 sequence is 14 residues long. V shed 11 bases and J 6 bases; nucleotides not matched to a gene: 12. From germline, CDR1 is MNHEY and CDR2 SVGAGI. The CDR3 bases are TGTGCCTCAGAGGGGGGGACTAGCGGATCCGAGCAGTACTTC. This translates into CASEGGTSGSEQYF.

This clonotype was counted a few times. The CDR3 here is CSASSGIRTDTQYF. The CDR3 DNA sequence: TGCAGTGCGAGTAGCGGGATACGCACAGATACGCAGTATTTT. The chain recombines TRBV20-1 with TRBJ2-3; 8 bases are shared with TRBD2. The CDR3 consists of 14 residues. J lost 1 base, V lost 6 bases, and 6 bases had no gene match. Germline V gene lookup returns CDR1 DFQATT and CDR2 SNEGSKA (reference sequence).